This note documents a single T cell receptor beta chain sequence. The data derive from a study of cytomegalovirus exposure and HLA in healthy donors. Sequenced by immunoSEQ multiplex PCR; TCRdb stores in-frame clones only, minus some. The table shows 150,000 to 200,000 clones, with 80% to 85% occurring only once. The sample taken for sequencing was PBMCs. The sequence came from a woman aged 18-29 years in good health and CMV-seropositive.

CDR3 coding DNA: TGTGCCAGCTCACCTCCAGACTCCTATAATTCACCCCTCCACTTT. It specifies CASSPPDSYNSPLHF. The V gene is TRBV18, the J gene TRBJ1-6; no clear D. Looked up from germline, CDR1 is KGHSH and CDR2 is LQKENI. The CDR3 covers 15 residues. Between the trimmed V and J ends, which lost 3 bases and 0 bases, there was a span of 6 bases.